These 6 T cell receptor beta chains came from one sample sequenced in a study of shared clonotypes between healthy human individuals. Terminally differentiated effector memory CD45RA+ cells were excluded by CCR7 positive selection of CD45RO-negative cells. The table came from immunoSEQ multiplex PCR; TCRdb's copy has only in-frame clones and leaves some out. Here the sample spans about 2.2 million clones, approximately 92% being singletons. The sequenced sample was naive CD8+ T cells from PBMCs. These receptors were collected from a man aged 18 to 29 in good health. Some clones in this sample may be carry-over from other donors' samples.

The rearrangement links TRBV11-2 to TRBJ2-5, with 8 bases identical to TRBD2. Matching the DNA end better, TRBJ2-7 makes the J call doubtful. The CDR3 runs to 13 residues. CDR1 SGHAT and CDR2 FQNNGV come from the germline V gene. The CDR3 DNA sequence: TGTGCCAGCAGTAGCGGGACAACATACGAGCAGTACTTC. Its protein is CASSSGTTYEQYF.

This chain connects TRBV7-8 to TRBJ1-4; no clear D. This CDR3 contains 12 residues. V gave up 8 bases and J gave up 2 bases, with 6 bases separating them. Germline V gene sequence: CDR1 SGHVS, CDR2 FQNEAQ. The CDR3 DNA sequence: TGTGCCAGCCGGACCACTAATGAAAAACTGTTTTTT. The encoded protein is CASRTTNEKLFF.

V usage is TRBV27 and J usage is TRBJ2-7; no definite D call. The germline V gene encodes CDR1 MNHEY and CDR2 SMNVEV (reference sequence). This CDR3 is 14 amino acids long. Trimming removed 5 bases at V and 6 bases at J, with 17 bases between. CDR3 loop: CASSTGRLLGEQYF. As DNA, the CDR3 is TGTGCCAGCAGTACTGGACGCCTTTTAGGCGAGCAGTACTTC.

As regards this clone: At the DNA level, this CDR3 is encoded by other sequences in the same sample as well. The chain joins TRBV9 to TRBJ1-2, with D unresolved. The length of the CDR3 is 13 residues. Trimming removed 0 bases from V and 6 bases from J, with 9 bases in between. CDR1 is SGDLS, CDR2 YYNGEE, per germline. The CDR3 spells CASSVDDGDGYTF. For the CDR3, the DNA is TGTGCCAGCAGCGTAGATGACGGAGATGGCTACACCTTC.

The chain joins TRBV27 to TRBJ1-2; 9 positions agree with TRBD1. The germline V gene has CDR1 MNHEY and CDR2 SMNVEV (reference sequence). This CDR3 region has 14 residues. V shed 5 bases, J shed 5 bases, and the junction held 6 bases outside the gene matches. Here the CDR3 DNA reads TGTGCCAGCAGTAACAGGGGGCGCAAGTATGGCTACACCTTC. Amino acids: CASSNRGRKYGYTF.

V and J are TRBV5-1 and TRBJ2-1; 8 bases agree with TRBD2. The CDR3 runs 15 residues. Germline V lookup: CDR1 SGHRS, CDR2 YFSETQ. The trim removed 1 base at V and 3 bases at J, leaving 3 bases unmatched. CDR3 DNA: TGCGCCAGCAGCTTGACGGGAGGGTACTACAATGAGCAGTTCTTC. The encoded protein is CASSLTGGYYNEQFF.